The clone carrying this T cell receptor (beta chain) was seen at least ten times. These data come from a study of early T cells in non-severe SARS-CoV-2 infection. Each CDR3 protein gets one entry after TCRdb re-called the 5' RACE reads with MiXCR. The table has tens of thousands of distinct CDR3 sequences, roughly a tenth seen once. Losses at the gene ends were 2 bases for V and 2 bases for J; bases not matched to a gene: 11. Germline CDR1 MNHEY, CDR2 SVGEGT. The CDR3 length is 18 residues. The receptor was derived from an adult who was a healthcare worker with PCR-confirmed SARS-CoV-2 infection or an uninfected control (not recorded which). Sequencing was done on a sample of whole blood. The rearrangement uses TRBV6-2 or TRBV6-3 and TRBJ2-3; TRBD2 aligns across 9 bases. CDR3 DNA: TGTGCCAGCAGTTACCCCCGTAAAGCGGGAGGATTCACAGATACGCAGTATTTT. Translating it yields CASSYPRKAGGFTDTQYF.